The clone carrying this T cell receptor beta chain has only a few counts. Antigen specificity is unknown. This specimen includes other DNA sequences encoding the same CDR3. The data were taken from a study of persistence of HIV-infected CD4 T cells. The stimulus was an HIV-1 Gag 15-mer peptide pool, around 1.1 ug/peptide/mL. CD4+ T cells upregulating both CD40 ligand and CD69 were sorted as responding cells. Sequencing used immunoSEQ version 4 in survey mode. Measured with immunoSEQ multiplex PCR; TCRdb has only the in-frame clones, and not every one. Of fewer than 35,000 clones in the sample, roughly 70% are singletons; the top ten hold roughly 1.3%. The V segment lost 5 bases and the J segment 4 bases; nucleotides outside the gene matches: 6. The CDR3 has 15 amino acids. In germline, CDR1 is KGHDR, CDR2 SFDVKD.

The receptor comes from an adult man with HIV who was CMV-seropositive. The specimen was CD4+ T cells sorted from PBMCs after roughly 19-hour stimulation, collected from a patient who received antiretroviral therapy. This chain links TRBV24-1 with TRBJ1-5; TRBD1 aligns across 8 bases. The CDR3 DNA reads as TGTGCCACCAGTGCTGGACAGGGACTGAATCAGCCCCAGCATTTT. As protein: CATSAGQGLNQPQHF.